Below, 23 T cell receptor beta chains from the same sample are listed, as sequenced in a study of identical twins (dated by TCRdb to between 2015 and 2016). Libraries were made using 5' RACE. These reads were obtained on an Illumina HiSeq 2000. TCRdb ran its own pipeline on the public reads, namely fastp trimming at Q25 and MiXCR clone calling, and kept in-frame beta chains. Every entry covers one CDR3 protein and lists the most common genes and DNA from its rows. The sample table shows under 350,000 distinct CDR3 sequences, and more than 8% are seen once. The leading ten clones occupy approximately 6.6% of the sample. These same records also appear under a second study, on yellow fever vaccine responses in identical twins.

The sequenced sample was CD8+ T cells sorted from blood. The receptors were gathered from a young woman in good health.

This clonotype was found a few times. V and J are TRBV28 and TRBJ1-2, with D perhaps TRBD1 (6 bases). This CDR3 has 15 amino acids. Trimming stripped 1 base from V and 8 bases from J, with 17 bases between. Germline lookup yields CDR1 MDHEN and CDR2 SYDVKM. In DNA form, the CDR3 reads TGTGCCAGCAGTTTATTCCCGGGGGCAGATAGGGGCTACACCTTC. Its protein product is CASSLFPGADRGYTF.

The chain has TRBV5-1 and TRBJ2-3, with a tentative D call TRBD2 (6 bases). Trimming shortened V by 6 bases and J by 2 bases, and 13 bases separated the two germline ends. The CDR3 spans 14 residues. Germline V gene lookup returns CDR1 SGHRS and CDR2 YFSETQ. In DNA, the CDR3 is TGCGCCAGCACAAGTGGCGGGGCCACAGATACGCAGTATTTT. As protein: CASTSGGATDTQYF.

The table lists this clonotype with many counts. The chain joins TRBV4-2 to TRBJ1-1, with TRBD1 identical over 9 bases. Germline CDR1 LGHNA, CDR2 YNFKEQ. Germline trimming cut 5 bases from V and 1 base from J; bases unmatched to any gene: 5. This CDR3 has 15 amino acids. CDR3 in DNA: TGTGCCAGCAGCGCCAGACAGGGGGAGAACACTGAAGCTTTCTTT. Protein product: CASSARQGENTEAFF.

This chain uses TRBV29-1 with TRBJ1-2; no clear D gene. CDR1 and CDR2 from the germline V gene are SQVTM and ANQGSEA. The CDR3 contains 12 residues. V was pared by 1 base and J by 3 bases, with 6 bases between. The CDR3, as DNA: TGCAGCGTTGAAGTCCCAGACTATGGCTACACCTTC. This gives the protein CSVEVPDYGYTF.

The chain uses TRBV6-5 and TRBJ1-2; perhaps TRBD1 as D (6 bases). This CDR3 spans 14 amino acids. The germline CDR1 and CDR2 sequences are MNHEY and SVGAGI. The V and J ends lost 0 bases and 6 bases respectively, with 11 bases between them. CDR3 loop: CASSYSNRVNGYTF. The CDR3 bases are TGTGCCAGCAGTTACTCGAACAGGGTTAATGGCTACACCTTC.

This clonotype was recorded a few times. The rearrangement joins TRBV6-5 to TRBJ1-2; the D gene is possibly TRBD1 (6 bases). The V gene lost 6 bases and the J gene lost 6 bases, with 23 bases spanning the gap. This CDR3 contains 16 residues. CDR1 is MNHEY and CDR2 is SVGAGI in the germline V gene. Written as DNA, the CDR3 is TGTGCCAGCAGCTTAACCCGGACAGTTGGGTTCGATGGCTACACCTTC. This codes for CASSLTRTVGFDGYTF.

This clonotype was seen ten or more times. This rearrangement joins TRBV7-8 to TRBJ2-2, with a weak D call TRBD1 (6 bases). V was cut by 5 bases and J by 0 bases, with 10 bases left in between. CDR1 is SGHVS and CDR2 is FQNEAQ in the germline V gene. CDR3 length: 15 amino acids. The CDR3, as DNA: TGTGCCAGCAGCCTGGGACACGCGAACACCGGGGAGCTGTTTTTT. This gives the protein CASSLGHANTGELFF.

This clonotype appeared a few times. In DNA, the CDR3 is TGTGCCAGCAGTGAGCAAGGGGCGGTCAATGAGCAGTTCTTC. Protein product: CASSEQGAVNEQFF. This chain joins TRBV2 and TRBJ2-1; maybe TRBD1 (5 bases). This CDR3 region has 14 residues. Germline V lookup: CDR1 SNHLY, CDR2 FYNNEI. Deletions cut 3 bases from V and 6 bases from J, with 12 bases between.

This clonotype was recorded at least ten times. This rearrangement joins TRBV5-6 to TRBJ2-1; TRBD2 might be the D (6 bases). Germline lookup yields CDR1 SGHDT and CDR2 YYEEEE. The CDR3 has 19 residues. The germline V and J ends were trimmed by 4 bases and 0 bases, with 23 bases remaining between them. CDR3 nucleotides: TGTGCCAGCAGCCCCAGCGGGTATCAGTTTTTGAGCTCCTACAATGAGCAGTTCTTC. Translated, it gives CASSPSGYQFLSSYNEQFF.

This chain links TRBV9 with TRBJ2-7; a possible D gene is TRBD2 (6 bases). The V and J ends lost 0 bases and 7 bases respectively, with 14 bases between them. The CDR3 extends over 14 amino acids. From germline, CDR1 is SGDLS and CDR2 YYNGEE. The CDR3 spells CASSVEPFAGEQYF. Written as DNA, the CDR3 is TGTGCCAGCAGCGTAGAGCCCTTTGCGGGGGAGCAGTACTTC.

This clonotype was observed a few times. This chain links TRBV4-1 with TRBJ2-7; a weak D match, TRBD1 (7 bases). The CDR3 is 14 amino acids. The germline gives CDR1 MGHRA, CDR2 YSYEKL. V was cut by 4 bases and J by 5 bases, with 15 bases left in between. The CDR3 nucleotides read TGCGCCAGCAGCCCCCAGGGGGGACGCAACGAGCAGTACTTC. It yields the protein CASSPQGGRNEQYF.

This clonotype was seen only a few times. The CDR3 DNA reads TGTGCCATCAGTGATTTGGACGCCATCCAGCCCCAGCATTTT. Protein product: CAISDLDAIQPQHF. The V call is TRBV10-3, the J call TRBJ1-5, with D unclear. Looked up from germline, CDR1 is ENHRY and CDR2 is SYGVKD. V was shortened by 3 bases and J by 7 bases, with 13 bases between the two germline ends. The CDR3 is 14 amino acids.

This clonotype was recorded a few times. The chain uses TRBV12-3 or TRBV12-4 and TRBJ2-5, with D uncertain. Trimming took 2 bases from V and 0 from J, leaving 10 bases between them. The CDR3 is 15 residues long. This chain's CDR3 is CASSLIVEYQETQYF. The CDR3 nucleotides read TGTGCCAGCAGTTTAATCGTAGAGTACCAAGAGACCCAGTACTTC.

This clonotype was observed a handful of times. The V and J genes are TRBV10-2 and TRBJ1-5; D is unresolved. Germline values: CDR1 WSHSY, CDR2 SAAADI. V lost 0 bases, J lost 0 bases, and 6 bases lay in between. The CDR3 extends over 15 amino acids. In DNA form, the CDR3 reads TGCGCCAGCAGTGAGTCGGGGTATAGCAATCAGCCCCAGCATTTT. This sequence encodes CASSESGYSNQPQHF.

This clonotype was detected only a few times. V is TRBV12-3 or TRBV12-4 and J is TRBJ2-7; D call uncertain. The CDR3 runs 14 residues. V lost 3 bases and J 2 bases, leaving 11 bases between the germline ends. CDR3 nucleotides: TGTGCCAGCAGTTTTCAAGGAGTAACCTACGAGCAGTACTTC. Its protein product is CASSFQGVTYEQYF.

The rearrangement joins TRBV12-3 or TRBV12-4 to TRBJ1-1, with no clear D. The CDR3 covers 15 residues. V was clipped by 3 bases and J by 0 bases, with 11 bases between them. The CDR3 reads CASSFYRRVNTEAFF. In DNA, the CDR3 is TGTGCCAGCAGTTTTTATCGGCGTGTGAACACTGAAGCTTTCTTT.

V usage is TRBV14 and J usage is TRBJ2-1; D remains ambiguous. The germline V gene has CDR1 SGHDN and CDR2 FVKESK. CDR3 size: 15 residues. The ends were cut back, 7 bases at V and 0 bases at J, with 13 bases in the middle. CDR3 sequence: CASTPIGSSYNEQFF. In DNA, the CDR3 is TGTGCCAGCACTCCTATAGGAAGCTCCTACAATGAGCAGTTCTTC.

The gene calls are TRBV6-1 and TRBJ1-1; no clear D gene. The CDR3 is 13 amino acids. The V gene's germline CDR1 is MNHNS and CDR2 SASEGT. Trimming left V 7 bases short and J 4 bases short, with 13 bases between. This chain's CDR3 is CASTPMGSTEAFF. The CDR3 DNA reads as TGTGCCAGCACTCCTATGGGGAGCACTGAAGCTTTCTTT.

In this sample, this clonotype turned up a few times. The chain carries TRBV29-1 and TRBJ2-7; 10 positions match TRBD2. The CDR3 consists of 14 residues. Germline-derived CDR1 and CDR2 are SQVTM and ANQGSEA. The trim removed 2 bases at V and 6 bases at J, leaving 7 bases unmatched. CDR3: CSVEPASGSGEQYF. CDR3 nucleotides: TGCAGCGTTGAACCGGCTAGCGGGAGTGGCGAGCAGTACTTC.

This clonotype was detected only a few times. This chain connects TRBV11-1 to TRBJ1-2; D gene ambiguous. The CDR3 loop spans 18 amino acids. V was pared by 6 bases and J by 4 bases, with 27 bases between. Germline V gene sequence: CDR1 SGHAT, CDR2 FQDESV (reference sequence). CDR3 sequence (DNA): TGTGCCAGCAGTCCCCTCGGGCCGGGCTCACCTCTGGGCTATGGCTACACCTTC. It encodes CASSPLGPGSPLGYGYTF.

The table lists this clonotype with many counts. This chain uses TRBV20-1 with TRBJ2-7, with 9 bases matching TRBD1. J lost 7 bases, V lost 0 bases, and 7 bases had no gene match. The CDR3 is made up of 14 amino acids. CDR1 is DFQATT, CDR2 SNEGSKA, per germline (reference sequence). DNA of the CDR3: TGCAGTGCTAGAGATGGGACAGGGACGGGGGAGCAGTACTTC. Amino acids: CSARDGTGTGEQYF.

This clonotype appeared many times. The CDR3, as DNA: TGTGCCAGCAGTTATACGACAGGGGGAGGTGGTCAGCCCCAGCATTTT. This translates into CASSYTTGGGGQPQHF. This chain joins TRBV6-5 and TRBJ1-5; 9 nucleotides align to TRBD1. The germline V gene encodes CDR1 MNHEY and CDR2 SVGAGI. Trimming took 3 bases from V and 6 from J; bases not matched to a gene: 9. The CDR3 runs 16 residues.

This clonotype occurred a few times. This sequence joins TRBV6-1 and TRBJ2-7; TRBD2 matches 13 bases. CDR1 and CDR2 from the germline V gene are MNHNS and SASEGT. The CDR3 is 14 amino acids. After removal of 8 bases from V and 2 bases from J, the junction contained 3 bases not matched to a gene. CDR3 residues: CASGGTSGAYEQYF. CDR3 nucleotides: TGTGCCAGCGGAGGGACTAGCGGGGCCTACGAGCAGTACTTC.